One sample yielded the 28 T cell receptor beta chains listed below, sequenced in a study of cytomegalovirus exposure and HLA in healthy donors. PCR was performed using 60 Vbeta and 13 Jbeta primers. TCRdb's copy holds only in-frame clones and misses some; the assay was immunoSEQ multiplex PCR. The data hold fewer than 250,000 clones, with roughly 77% observed a single time. Sequencing input: PBMCs. These receptor sequences come from a man aged 25 to 45 in good health and CMV-seropositive.

Here the CDR3 DNA reads TGTGCCAGTAGTATACTAGACGAACCCAAAAACATTCAGTACTTC. It encodes CASSILDEPKNIQYF. The chain combines TRBV19 with TRBJ2-4; D remains unclear. Per the germline V gene, CDR1 is LNHDA and CDR2 is SQIVND (reference sequence). The CDR3 covers 15 residues. Trimming removed 2 bases from V and 2 bases from J, with 10 bases in between.

This clone turned up a few times. This chain connects TRBV19 to TRBJ2-5, with D perhaps TRBD1 (6 bases). Germline CDR1 reads LNHDA; CDR2 reads SQIVND (reference sequence). The V gene lost 0 bases and the J gene lost 3 bases, with 11 bases spanning the gap. This CDR3 has 15 residues. CDR3: CASSIDQNREETQYF. The CDR3 nucleotides are TGTGCCAGTAGTATAGATCAGAACAGGGAAGAGACCCAGTACTTC.

This chain connects TRBV7-2 to TRBJ2-3; a possible D gene is TRBD2 (6 bases). Germline values: CDR1 SGHTA, CDR2 FQGNSA. CDR3 length: 14 residues. V was cut by 7 bases and J by 4 bases, with 15 bases left in between. The CDR3 bases are TGTGCCAGCACCTATCAGGAGGGCTCAGATACGCAGTATTTT. This gives the protein CASTYQEGSDTQYF.

CDR3 region: CASSEASNSYEQYF. CDR3 bases: TGTGCCAGCAGTGAAGCCAGTAACTCCTACGAGCAGTACTTC. The chain couples TRBV6-1 to TRBJ2-7; D gene ambiguous. Trimming cost V 0 bases and J 0 bases, with 6 bases left between them. CDR3 size: 14 residues. Germline assignment: CDR1 MNHNS and CDR2 SASEGT.

The V gene is TRBV5-4, the J gene TRBJ2-2; possibly TRBD2 for D (5 bases). The CDR3 sequence is 17 residues long. V lost 4 bases and J lost 0, with 16 bases in between. Germline V gives CDR1 SGHNT, CDR2 YYREEE (reference sequence). The CDR3 DNA reads TGTGCCAGCAGCCAGAGGGCGGGCGGTGCGAACACCGGGGAGCTGTTTTTT. Its protein product is CASSQRAGGANTGELFF.

This clone was recorded a few times. The V gene is TRBV6-1, the J gene TRBJ2-1; possible D gene TRBD1, 5 bases. Trimming took 6 bases from V and 6 from J, leaving 12 bases between them. The CDR3 consists of 13 residues. The germline V gene encodes CDR1 MNHNS and CDR2 SASEGT. The CDR3 spells CASSQGVLNEQFF. The CDR3 coding sequence is TGTGCCAGCAGCCAAGGGGTACTCAATGAGCAGTTCTTC.

The chain links TRBV18 to TRBJ2-5; tentative D call: TRBD2 (6 bases). From germline, CDR1 is KGHSH and CDR2 LQKENI. The CDR3 runs to 16 residues. Trimming took 6 bases from V and 9 from J, leaving 26 bases between them. Written as DNA, the CDR3 is TGTGCCAGCTCGCAAGTCGTACTAGGCCAGCGCGGGGCCCAGTACTTC. It encodes CASSQVVLGQRGAQYF.

The chain recombines TRBV6-5 with TRBJ1-5; D remains ambiguous. This CDR3 region has 13 residues. Looked up from germline, CDR1 is MNHEY and CDR2 is SVGAGI. The V end lost 5 bases, the J end lost 7 bases, and 12 bases lay between the germline ends. CDR3 in amino acids: CASSPREAQPQHF. The CDR3 region has the DNA TGTGCCAGCAGTCCCCGCGAGGCCCAGCCCCAGCATTTT.

This clone was seen once. The genes are TRBV5-1 and TRBJ2-1; the match to TRBD1 covers 7 bases. V was clipped by 4 bases and J by 6 bases; unmatched bases: 4. The CDR3 consists of 13 residues. Germline CDR1 reads SGHRS; CDR2 reads YFSETQ. Written as DNA, the CDR3 is TGCGCCAGCAGCCAAGACAGGGCCAATGAGCAGTTCTTC. Its translation is CASSQDRANEQFF.

V usage is TRBV19 and J usage is TRBJ2-2, with 9 bases lining up with TRBD2. V lost 5 bases and J lost 5; bases outside the gene matches: 9. CDR1 and CDR2 (germline): LNHDA, SQIVND (reference sequence). This CDR3 is built from 16 residues. The CDR3, as DNA: TGTGCCAGTAGTCCACACGGGACTAGCTTAACCGGGGAGCTGTTTTTT. Residues: CASSPHGTSLTGELFF.

The chain couples TRBV2 to TRBJ2-7; D gene ambiguous. Germline CDR1 is SNHLY and CDR2 is FYNNEI. Trimming shortened V by 7 bases and J by 0 bases, and 10 bases separated the two germline ends. The CDR3 is 13 amino acids. The CDR3 nucleotides read TGTGCCAGCACCGTCATGAGCTCCTACGAGCAGTACTTC. Its translation: CASTVMSSYEQYF. The full variable domain, with the rest looked up from reference TRBV2 and TRBJ2-7, is EPEVTQTPSHQVTQMGQEVILRCVPISNHLYFYWYRQILGQKVEFLVSFYNNEISEKSEIFDDQFSVERPDGSNFTLKIRSTKLEDSAMYFCASTVMSSYEQYFGPGTRLTVT.

The chain is built from TRBV9 and TRBJ2-1; TRBD1 matches at 7 bases. CDR3 size: 14 residues. The V and J ends lost 4 bases and 4 bases, in that order; junction bases with no gene match: 5. Germline loops: CDR1 SGDLS, CDR2 YYNGEE. In DNA form, the CDR3 reads TGTGCCAGCAGCCCCGGACAGGTTTACAATGAGCAGTTCTTC. Translation: CASSPGQVYNEQFF.

The rearrangement joins TRBV9 to TRBJ2-7; TRBD1 matches 9 bases. The CDR3 runs 14 residues. The trim removed 0 bases at V and 5 bases at J, leaving 3 bases unmatched. Germline CDR1 SGDLS, CDR2 YYNGEE. The chain's CDR3 is CASSVGGQGHEQYF. The CDR3 nucleotides read TGTGCCAGCAGCGTAGGGGGACAGGGCCACGAGCAGTACTTC.

This chain connects TRBV28 to TRBJ1-5; no reliable D call. The CDR3 contains 14 residues. Trimming shortened V by 5 bases and J by 2 bases, and 10 bases separated the two germline ends. Germline V gives CDR1 MDHEN, CDR2 SYDVKM. The CDR3 region has the DNA TGTGCCAGCAGTCCCGTATCGGGCAATCAGCCCCAGCATTTT. Translated: CASSPVSGNQPQHF.

This sequence joins TRBV18 and TRBJ1-5; possibly TRBD1 for D (6 bases). From germline, CDR1 is KGHSH and CDR2 LQKENI. Trimming took off 2 bases at V and 4 bases at J, with 15 bases between the two ends. CDR3 length: 16 amino acids. DNA of the CDR3: TGTGCCAGCTCACCAACCAGGGGCGCCTTTAATCAGCCCCAGCATTTT. The encoded protein is CASSPTRGAFNQPQHF.

This clone has a single count. The chain combines TRBV27 with TRBJ2-3, with D perhaps matching TRBD2 (5 bases). The CDR3 contains 14 residues. Germline CDR1 is MNHEY and CDR2 is SMNVEV (reference sequence). Trimming removed 6 bases at V and 2 bases at J, with 12 bases between. The CDR3, as DNA: TGTGCCAGCAGCATGCGACTAATCACAGATACGCAGTATTTT. The encoded protein is CASSMRLITDTQYF.

The rearrangement uses TRBV7-9 and TRBJ2-3; 8 bases map to TRBD1. Germline CDR1 is SEHNR and CDR2 is FQNEAQ (reference sequence). V trimming: 8 bases; J trimming: 5 bases; junction bases outside the gene matches: 6. The CDR3 spans 13 residues. The CDR3 here is CASSGGEVDTQYF. In DNA form, the CDR3 reads TGTGCCAGCTCAGGGGGCGAGGTAGATACGCAGTATTTT.

V is TRBV5-1 and J is TRBJ1-5, with TRBD1 as a possible D gene (5 bases). This CDR3 has 13 amino acids. V dropped 3 bases and J dropped 6 bases, with 10 bases sitting between them. The germline V gene has CDR1 SGHRS and CDR2 YFSETQ. CDR3 protein: CASSWGGGQPQHF. In DNA form, the CDR3 reads TGCGCCAGCAGCTGGGGGGGAGGTCAGCCCCAGCATTTT.

This chain joins TRBV30 and TRBJ2-2; TRBD1 might be the D (5 bases). This CDR3 has 11 residues. The V end was cut by 5 bases, the J end by 7 bases, with 8 bases between. Germline lookup yields CDR1 GTSNPN and CDR2 SVGIG (reference sequence). The CDR3 DNA is TGTGCCTGGGCAGGGTACGGGGAGCTGTTTTTT. Translated, it gives CAWAGYGELFF. Full variable domain (remainder filled in from reference TRBV30 and TRBJ2-2): SQTIHQWPATLVQPVGSPLSLECTVEGTSNPNLYWYRQAAGRGLQLLFYSVGIGQISSEVPQNLSASRPQDRQFILSSKKLLLSDSGFYLCAWAGYGELFFGEGSRLTVL.

V is TRBV7-9 and J is TRBJ2-3; 8 bases map to TRBD2. V was clipped by 4 bases and J by 2 bases; unmatched bases: 8. The CDR3 is 16 amino acids. Germline CDR1 reads SEHNR; CDR2 reads FQNEAQ (reference sequence). The CDR3, as DNA: TGTGCCAGCAGCTCAGGACTAGCCCAGAACACAGATACGCAGTATTTT. It specifies CASSSGLAQNTDTQYF. Variable domain in full (rest from reference TRBV7-9 and TRBJ2-3): DTGVSQNPRHKITKRGQNVTFRCDPISEHNRLYWYRQTLGQGPEFLTYFQNEAQLEKSRLLSDRFSAERPKGSFSTLEIQRTEQGDSAMYLCASSSGLAQNTDTQYFGPGTRLTVL.

The gene calls are TRBV10-3 and TRBJ1-2, with D hard to call. CDR1 is ENHRY and CDR2 is SYGVKD in the germline V gene. V was clipped by 4 bases and J by 4 bases, with 4 bases between them. The CDR3 covers 11 residues. Written as DNA, the CDR3 is TGTGCCATCAGTGCGGGCTATGGCTACACCTTC. Its protein is CAISAGYGYTF.

The J gene is TRBJ1-6, the V gene TRBV9; D not certain. Trimming left V 2 bases short and J 7 bases short, with 10 bases between. The CDR3 totals 14 residues. Germline V gene lookup returns CDR1 SGDLS and CDR2 YYNGEE. CDR3 nucleotides: TGTGCCAGCAGCGTTGATCTACAGAATTCACCCCTCCACTTT. Translated, it gives CASSVDLQNSPLHF.

The chain combines TRBV15 with TRBJ1-6; D call uncertain. Trimming shortened V by 1 base and J by 8 bases, and 9 bases separated the two germline ends. There are 14 residues in the CDR3. CDR1 and CDR2 from the germline V gene are LNHNV and YYDKDF (reference sequence). The CDR3 DNA reads as TGTGCCACCAGCAGAGTCCGGAGCGATTCACCCCTCCACTTT. Translation: CATSRVRSDSPLHF.

CDR3 nucleotides: TGTGCCAGCTCTAGACGGACAGGGGTGACAGATACGCAGTATTTT. Protein: CASSRRTGVTDTQYF. The chain couples TRBV6-1 to TRBJ2-3, with 9 bases fitting TRBD1. Germline lookup yields CDR1 MNHNS and CDR2 SASEGT. J gave up 3 bases and V 8 bases, and 9 bases lay outside the gene matches. This CDR3 is 15 amino acids long.

This clone was seen more than once but under ten times. The genes are TRBV5-8 and TRBJ2-2; 8 bases agree with TRBD2. This CDR3 has 14 residues. The V gene end was trimmed by 5 bases and the J gene end by 4 bases; junction bases not matched to a gene: 4. Germline CDR1 and CDR2: SGHTS and YDEGEE. CDR3 in amino acids: CASRRGASTGELFF. In DNA form, the CDR3 reads TGTGCCAGCAGGCGGGGGGCGAGCACCGGGGAGCTGTTTTTT.

This chain connects TRBV6-5 to TRBJ1-4; no reliable D call. This CDR3 comprises 12 residues. Looked up from germline, CDR1 is MNHEY and CDR2 is SVGAGI. V was shortened by 6 bases and J by 8 bases, with 10 bases between the two germline ends. CDR3 sequence: CASSSPVEKLFF. Written as DNA, the CDR3 is TGTGCCAGCAGCTCCCCGGTAGAAAAACTGTTTTTT.

In its sample, this clone was seen once. The CDR3 reads CSVGSQGPSYEQYF. The CDR3, as DNA: TGCAGCGTTGGATCACAGGGGCCCTCCTACGAGCAGTACTTC. The rearrangement joins TRBV29-1 to TRBJ2-5, with 7 bases matching TRBD1. TRBJ2-7 explains the end of the DNA better; the J call may be wrong. The CDR3 length is 14 residues. CDR1 is SQVTM, CDR2 ANQGSEA, per germline.

This clone appeared a single time. The chain joins TRBV6-5 to TRBJ2-2, with a possible D match to TRBD1 (6 bases). The V end lost 5 bases, the J end lost 6 bases, and 7 bases lay between the germline ends. This CDR3 is 12 amino acids long. Germline CDR1 and CDR2: MNHEY and SVGAGI. The CDR3 DNA follows: TGTGCCAGCAGTAGGGGGTCCGGGGAGCTGTTTTTT. Translating it yields CASSRGSGELFF.